This T cell receptor beta chain was obtained from a study of beta chain features in type 1 diabetes. Investigators reverse transcribed all isolated RNA, so they sequenced expressed TCRB transcripts. The repertoire was sequenced with immunoSEQ multiplex PCR; TCRdb's copy has only in-frame clones and lacks some. The table shows 860,000 or so clones, with under 20% occurring only once. Cells sorted by CD45RO/CCR7/CD25/CD127/CD95/CD27 comprised CD4+ naive, central memory, regulatory and stem cell-like memory cells. Concerning this clone itself: What it recognizes is unknown.

General study points: A possible short-template PCR bias applies equally to patients and controls.

In germline, CDR1 is SNHLY, CDR2 FYNNEI. The CDR3 loop spans 14 amino acids. V shed 9 bases, J shed 1 base, and the junction held 6 bases outside the gene matches. This TCR was recovered from a woman aged 18-30 years in good health. The chain recombines TRBV2 with TRBJ1-1, with 9 bases fitting TRBD1. The source material was naive CD4+ T cells from blood. The DNA for the CDR3 is TGTGCCAGGACGACAGGGGGAACGAACACTGAAGCTTTCTTT. Amino acids: CARTTGGTNTEAFF.